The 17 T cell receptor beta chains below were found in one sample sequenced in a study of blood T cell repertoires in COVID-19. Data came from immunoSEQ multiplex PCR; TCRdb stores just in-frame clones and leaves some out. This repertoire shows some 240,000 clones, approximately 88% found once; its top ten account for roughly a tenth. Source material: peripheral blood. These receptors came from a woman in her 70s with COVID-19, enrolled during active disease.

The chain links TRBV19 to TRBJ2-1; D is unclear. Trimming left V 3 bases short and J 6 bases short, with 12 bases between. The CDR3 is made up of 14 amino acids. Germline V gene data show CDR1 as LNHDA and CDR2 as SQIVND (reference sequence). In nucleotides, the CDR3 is TGTGCCAGTAGTATGAGCCTAGTTGGCAATGAGCAGTTCTTC. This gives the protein CASSMSLVGNEQFF.

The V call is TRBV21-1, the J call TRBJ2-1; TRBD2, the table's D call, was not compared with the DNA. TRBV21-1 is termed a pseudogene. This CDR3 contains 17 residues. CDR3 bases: TGTGCCAGCAGCCGAACTAGCGGGAGCTTACACTACAATGAGCAGTTCTTC. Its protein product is CASSRTSGSLHYNEQFF.

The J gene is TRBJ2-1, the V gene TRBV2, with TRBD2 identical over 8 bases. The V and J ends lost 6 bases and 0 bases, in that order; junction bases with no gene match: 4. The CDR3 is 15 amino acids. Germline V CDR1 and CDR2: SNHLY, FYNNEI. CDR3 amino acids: CASSTSGSSYNEQFF. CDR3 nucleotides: TGTGCCAGCAGCACTAGCGGAAGCTCCTACAATGAGCAGTTCTTC.

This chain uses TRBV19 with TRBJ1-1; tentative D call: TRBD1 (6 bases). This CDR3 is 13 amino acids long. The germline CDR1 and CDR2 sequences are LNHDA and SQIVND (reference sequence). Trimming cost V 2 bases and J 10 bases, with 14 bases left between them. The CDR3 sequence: CASSIMAGEGAFF. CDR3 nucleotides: TGTGCCAGTAGTATAATGGCAGGGGAGGGAGCTTTCTTT.

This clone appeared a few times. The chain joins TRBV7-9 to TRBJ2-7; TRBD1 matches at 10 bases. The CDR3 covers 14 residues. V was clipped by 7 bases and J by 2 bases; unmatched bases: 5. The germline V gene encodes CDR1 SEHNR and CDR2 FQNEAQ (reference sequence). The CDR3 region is CASNRQGAAYEQYF. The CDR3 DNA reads TGTGCCAGCAACCGACAGGGGGCTGCCTACGAGCAGTACTTC.

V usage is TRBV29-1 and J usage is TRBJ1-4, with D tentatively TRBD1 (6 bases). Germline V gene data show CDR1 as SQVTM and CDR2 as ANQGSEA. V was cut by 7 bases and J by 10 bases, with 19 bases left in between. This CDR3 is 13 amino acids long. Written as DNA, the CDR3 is TGCAGCGCCACAGGGTTTGCGGGAGGAAAACTGTTTTTT. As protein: CSATGFAGGKLFF.

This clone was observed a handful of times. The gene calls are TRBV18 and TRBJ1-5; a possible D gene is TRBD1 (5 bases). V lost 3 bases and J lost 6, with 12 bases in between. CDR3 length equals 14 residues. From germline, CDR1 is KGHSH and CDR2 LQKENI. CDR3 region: CASSPNGASQPQHF. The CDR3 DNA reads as TGTGCCAGCTCACCTAATGGGGCGAGTCAGCCCCAGCATTTT.

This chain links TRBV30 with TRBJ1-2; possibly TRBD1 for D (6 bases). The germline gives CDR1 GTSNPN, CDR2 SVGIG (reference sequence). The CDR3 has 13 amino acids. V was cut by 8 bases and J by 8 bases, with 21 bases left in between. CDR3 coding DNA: TGTGCCAGTGCCGGGACACGGGCAGGGGGCTACACCTTC. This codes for CASAGTRAGGYTF.

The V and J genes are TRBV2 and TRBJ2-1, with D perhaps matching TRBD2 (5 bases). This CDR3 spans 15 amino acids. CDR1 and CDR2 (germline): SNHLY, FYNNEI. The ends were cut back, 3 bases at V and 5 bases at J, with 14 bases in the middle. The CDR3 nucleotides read TGTGCCAGCAGTGACCCGTGGACTTATCACAATGAGCAGTTCTTC. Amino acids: CASSDPWTYHNEQFF.

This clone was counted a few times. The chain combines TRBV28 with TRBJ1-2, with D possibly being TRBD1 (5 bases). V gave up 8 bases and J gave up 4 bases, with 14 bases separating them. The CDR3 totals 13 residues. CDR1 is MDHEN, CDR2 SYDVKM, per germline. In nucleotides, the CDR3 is TGTGCCAGCTCTACGAACGGGGGCTATGGCTACACCTTC. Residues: CASSTNGGYGYTF.

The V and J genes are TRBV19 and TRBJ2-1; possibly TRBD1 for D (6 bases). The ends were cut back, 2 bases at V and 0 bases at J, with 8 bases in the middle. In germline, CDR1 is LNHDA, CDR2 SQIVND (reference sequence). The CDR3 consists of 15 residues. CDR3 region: CASSIKGGSYNEQFF. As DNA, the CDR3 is TGTGCCAGTAGTATAAAAGGGGGCTCCTACAATGAGCAGTTCTTC.

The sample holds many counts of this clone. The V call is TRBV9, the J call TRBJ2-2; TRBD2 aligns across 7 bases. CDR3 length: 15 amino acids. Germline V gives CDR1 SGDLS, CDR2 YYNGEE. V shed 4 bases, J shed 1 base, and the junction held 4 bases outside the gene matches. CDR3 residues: CASSPSGGNTGELFF. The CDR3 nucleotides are TGTGCCAGCAGCCCGTCGGGGGGGAACACCGGGGAGCTGTTTTTT.

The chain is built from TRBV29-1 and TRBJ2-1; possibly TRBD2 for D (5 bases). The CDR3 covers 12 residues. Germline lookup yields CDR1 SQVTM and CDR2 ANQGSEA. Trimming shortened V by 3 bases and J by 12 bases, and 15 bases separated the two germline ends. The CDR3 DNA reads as TGCAGCGTTGACGGCGGGCAGGTTCGGCAGTTCTTC. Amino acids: CSVDGGQVRQFF.

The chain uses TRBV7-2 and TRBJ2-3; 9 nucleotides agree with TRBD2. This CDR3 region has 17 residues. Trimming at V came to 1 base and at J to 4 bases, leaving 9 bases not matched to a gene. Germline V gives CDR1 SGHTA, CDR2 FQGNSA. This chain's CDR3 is CASSLEGGRALADTQYF. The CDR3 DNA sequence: TGTGCCAGCAGCTTAGAGGGCGGGAGGGCCCTTGCAGATACGCAGTATTTT.

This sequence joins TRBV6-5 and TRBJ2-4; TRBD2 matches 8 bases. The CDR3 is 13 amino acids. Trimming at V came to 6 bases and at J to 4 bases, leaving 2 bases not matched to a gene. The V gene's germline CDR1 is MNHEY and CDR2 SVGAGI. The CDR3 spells CASSSSGKNIQYF. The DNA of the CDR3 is TGTGCCAGCAGCTCTAGCGGGAAAAACATTCAGTACTTC.

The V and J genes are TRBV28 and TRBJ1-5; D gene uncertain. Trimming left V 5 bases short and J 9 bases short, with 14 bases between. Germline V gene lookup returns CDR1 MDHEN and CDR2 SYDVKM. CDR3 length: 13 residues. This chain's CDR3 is CASSTPEGRPQHF. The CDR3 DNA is TGTGCCAGCAGTACTCCCGAGGGCCGGCCCCAGCATTTT.

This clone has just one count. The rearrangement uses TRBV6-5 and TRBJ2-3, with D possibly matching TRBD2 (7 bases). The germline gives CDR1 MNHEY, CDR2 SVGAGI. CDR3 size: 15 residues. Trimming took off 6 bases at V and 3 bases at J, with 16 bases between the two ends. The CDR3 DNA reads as TGTGCCAGCAGGCATAGAGGGGGGGGTACAGATACGCAGTATTTT. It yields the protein CASRHRGGGTDTQYF.